This T cell receptor beta chain was recovered during a study of control samples from healthy donors and cancer patients. Germline V gene sequence: CDR1 MNHEY, CDR2 SVGEGT. The junction had 7 bases not matched to a gene; V was cut back by 4 bases and J by 5 bases. The CDR3 has 14 residues. Method: immunoSEQ multiplex PCR; TCRdb's copy keeps in-frame clones and lacks some. Of hundreds of thousands of clones in the sample, almost 85% were seen once. The TCR was taken from a woman in her sixties or seventies with lung cancer. Input material: PBMCs. The chain is built from TRBV6-2 or TRBV6-3 and TRBJ2-7, with TRBD2 matching 8 bases. The CDR3, as DNA: TGTGCCAGCAGTTCCAGCGGGAGATTTAACGAGCAGTACTTC. This translates into CASSSSGRFNEQYF.